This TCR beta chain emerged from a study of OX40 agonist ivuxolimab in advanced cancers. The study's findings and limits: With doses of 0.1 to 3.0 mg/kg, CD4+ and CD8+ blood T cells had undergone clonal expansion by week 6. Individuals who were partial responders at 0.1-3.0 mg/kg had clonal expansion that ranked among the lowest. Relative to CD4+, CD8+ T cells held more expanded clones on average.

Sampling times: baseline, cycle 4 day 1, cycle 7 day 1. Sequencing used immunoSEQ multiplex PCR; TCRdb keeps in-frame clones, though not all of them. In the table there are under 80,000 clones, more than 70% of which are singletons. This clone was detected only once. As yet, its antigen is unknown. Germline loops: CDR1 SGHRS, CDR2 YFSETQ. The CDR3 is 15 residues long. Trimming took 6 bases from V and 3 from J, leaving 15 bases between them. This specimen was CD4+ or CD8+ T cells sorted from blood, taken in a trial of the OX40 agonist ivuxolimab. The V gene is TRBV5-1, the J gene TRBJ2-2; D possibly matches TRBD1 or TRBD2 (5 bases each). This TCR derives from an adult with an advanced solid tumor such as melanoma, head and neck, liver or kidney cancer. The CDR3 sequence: CASILGVPHTGELFF. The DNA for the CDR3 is TGCGCCAGCATCCTGGGGGTACCGCACACCGGGGAGCTGTTTTTT.